This T cell receptor beta chain emerged from a study of T-cell reconstitution after alpha-beta-depleted transplantation in children. Points from the study as a whole: From newly produced T cells came most of the T-cell counts and diversity one year after transplant. Reported findings indicate that, about two months after transplant, alpha-beta T cells came from several hundred expanded clones, which were derived from non-depleted graft cells. From surviving recipient T cells and thymic progenitors came the high day-60 TCRbeta diversity observed in some patients.

Molecular barcoding with unique molecular identifiers was used for the TCRbeta library. TCRdb reanalysed the PCR reads using MiXCR and keeps one entry per CDR3 protein. Of about 440,000 distinct CDR3 sequences in the sample, about 45% were seen once. The V end was cut by 1 base, the J end by 4 bases, with 4 bases between. CDR3 length: 13 residues. The germline V gene has CDR1 SGHTA and CDR2 FQGTGA. A word on this clonotype: Its specificity is unknown.

The TCR was taken from a girl aged 2 to 9 with aplastic anemia, due to receive a stem cell transplant. This chain links TRBV7-3 with TRBJ2-2; D ambiguous. The sample was PBMCs, taken before TCRalphabeta/CD19-depleted stem cell transplant. The DNA for the CDR3 is TGTGCCAGCAGCTTAAATCCCACCGGGGAGCTGTTTTTT. Protein: CASSLNPTGELFF. Supplemented by reference TRBV7-3 and TRBJ2-2, the full variable domain reads GAGVSQTPSNKVTEKGKYVELRCDPISGHTALYWYRQSLGQGPEFLIYFQGTGAADDSGLPNDRFFAVRPEGSVSTLKIQRTERGDSAVYLCASSLNPTGELFFGEGSRLTVL.